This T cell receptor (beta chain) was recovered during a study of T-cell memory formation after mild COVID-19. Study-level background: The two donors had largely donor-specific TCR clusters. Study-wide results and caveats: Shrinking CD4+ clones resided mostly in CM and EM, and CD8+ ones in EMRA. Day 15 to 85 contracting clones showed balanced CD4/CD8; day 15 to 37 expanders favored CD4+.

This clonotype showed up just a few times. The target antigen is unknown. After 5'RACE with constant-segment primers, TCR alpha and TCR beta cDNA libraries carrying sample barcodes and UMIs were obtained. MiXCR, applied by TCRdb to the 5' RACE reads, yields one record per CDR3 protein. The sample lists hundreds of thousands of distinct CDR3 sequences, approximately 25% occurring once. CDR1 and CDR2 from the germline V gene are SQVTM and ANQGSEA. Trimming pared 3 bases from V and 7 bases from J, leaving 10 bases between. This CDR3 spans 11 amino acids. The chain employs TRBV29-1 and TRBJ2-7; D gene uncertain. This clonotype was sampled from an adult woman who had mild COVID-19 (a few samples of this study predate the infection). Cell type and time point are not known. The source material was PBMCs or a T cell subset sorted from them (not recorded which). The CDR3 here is CSVEKLGEQYF. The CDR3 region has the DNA TGCAGCGTTGAGAAACTGGGGGAGCAGTACTTC.